This TCR beta chain stems from a study of radiotherapy plus CTLA-4 blockade in lung cancer. Study findings and constraints: The best prediction of response reportedly came from early blood T cell clone dynamics, with interferon-beta. Clones of tumor-derived TCRs expanded in blood after radiotherapy plus ipilimumab.

Using immunoSEQ multiplex PCR, the repertoire was profiled, and TCRdb retains in-frame clones only, with some absent. Seen here are about 73,000 clones, roughly 84% observed once, and the top ten hold over 35%. Note on this clone: The antigen remains unidentified.

This clonotype was obtained from a human donor with non-small cell lung cancer that progressed on radiotherapy plus ipilimumab. Source: peripheral blood, taken from a patient treated with radiotherapy plus ipilimumab.

The CDR3 spells CASSLLQGMNTEAFF. The CDR3 region has the DNA TGTGCCAGCAGCTTATTACAGGGCATGAACACTGAAGCTTTCTTT. The V call is TRBV11-2, the J call TRBJ1-1, with a weak D call TRBD1 (6 bases). The CDR3 consists of 15 residues. The germline V and J ends were trimmed by 2 bases and 0 bases, with 10 bases remaining between them. Germline CDR1 SGHAT, CDR2 FQNNGV.